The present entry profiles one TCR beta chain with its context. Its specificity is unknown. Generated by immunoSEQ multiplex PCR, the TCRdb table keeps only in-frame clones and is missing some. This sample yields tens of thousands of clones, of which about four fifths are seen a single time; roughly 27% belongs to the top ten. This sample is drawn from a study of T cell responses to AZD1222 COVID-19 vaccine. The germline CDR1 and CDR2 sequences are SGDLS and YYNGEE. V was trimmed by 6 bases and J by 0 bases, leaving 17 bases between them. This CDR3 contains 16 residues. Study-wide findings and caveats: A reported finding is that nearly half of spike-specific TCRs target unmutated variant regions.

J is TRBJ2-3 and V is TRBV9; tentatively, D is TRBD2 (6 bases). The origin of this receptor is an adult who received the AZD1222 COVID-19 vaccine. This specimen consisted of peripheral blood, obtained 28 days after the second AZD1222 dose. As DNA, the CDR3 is TGTGCCAGCATGATAGAGCGGGCCCCCAGCACAGATACGCAGTATTTT. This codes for CASMIERAPSTDTQYF.